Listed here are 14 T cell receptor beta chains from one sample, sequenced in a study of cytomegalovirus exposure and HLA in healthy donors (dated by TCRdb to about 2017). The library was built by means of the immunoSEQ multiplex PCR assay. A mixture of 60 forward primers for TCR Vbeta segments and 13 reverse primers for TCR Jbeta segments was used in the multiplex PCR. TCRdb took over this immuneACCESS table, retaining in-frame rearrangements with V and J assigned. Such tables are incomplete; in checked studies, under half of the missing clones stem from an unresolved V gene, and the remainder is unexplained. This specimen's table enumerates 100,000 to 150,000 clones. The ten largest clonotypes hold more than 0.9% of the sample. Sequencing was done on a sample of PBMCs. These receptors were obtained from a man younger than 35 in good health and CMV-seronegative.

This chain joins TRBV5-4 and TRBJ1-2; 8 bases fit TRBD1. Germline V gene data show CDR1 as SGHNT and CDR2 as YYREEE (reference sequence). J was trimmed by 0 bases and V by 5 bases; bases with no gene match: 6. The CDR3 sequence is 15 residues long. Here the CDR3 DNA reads TGTGCCAGCAGTTCCGACAGGGGCTCTAACTATGGCTACACCTTC. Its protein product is CASSSDRGSNYGYTF.

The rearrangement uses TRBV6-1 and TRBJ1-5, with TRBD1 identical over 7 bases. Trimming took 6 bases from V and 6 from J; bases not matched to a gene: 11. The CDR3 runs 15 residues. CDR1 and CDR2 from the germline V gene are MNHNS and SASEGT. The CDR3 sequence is CASRVGGTGSQPQHF. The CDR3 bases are TGTGCCAGCAGGGTAGGGGGCACGGGTAGTCAGCCCCAGCATTTT.

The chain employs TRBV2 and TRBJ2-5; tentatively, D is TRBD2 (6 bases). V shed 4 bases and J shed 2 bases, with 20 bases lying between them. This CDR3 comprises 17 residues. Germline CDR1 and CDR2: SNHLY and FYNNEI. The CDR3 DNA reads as TGTGCCAGCAGTGGGGTGCCAGGGCGGGGAGGTCAAGAGACCCAGTACTTC. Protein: CASSGVPGRGGQETQYF.

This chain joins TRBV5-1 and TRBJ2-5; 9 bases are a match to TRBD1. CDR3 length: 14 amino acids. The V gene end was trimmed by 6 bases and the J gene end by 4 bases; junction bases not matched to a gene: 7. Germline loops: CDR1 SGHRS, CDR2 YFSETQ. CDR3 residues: CASTNGQGIETQYF. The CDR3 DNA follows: TGCGCCAGCACGAACGGACAGGGGATAGAGACCCAGTACTTC.

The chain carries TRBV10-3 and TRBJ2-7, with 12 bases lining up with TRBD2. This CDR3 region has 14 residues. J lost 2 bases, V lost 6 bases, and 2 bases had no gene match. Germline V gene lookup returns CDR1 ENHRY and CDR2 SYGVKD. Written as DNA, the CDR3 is TGTGCCATCAGGACTAGCGGGAGCGCCTACGAGCAGTACTTC. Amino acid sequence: CAIRTSGSAYEQYF.

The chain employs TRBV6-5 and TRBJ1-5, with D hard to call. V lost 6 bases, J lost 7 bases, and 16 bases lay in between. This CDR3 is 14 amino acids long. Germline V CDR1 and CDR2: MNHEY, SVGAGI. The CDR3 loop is CASSRTGIGQPQHF. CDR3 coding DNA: TGTGCCAGCAGCCGGACTGGGATCGGGCAGCCCCAGCATTTT.

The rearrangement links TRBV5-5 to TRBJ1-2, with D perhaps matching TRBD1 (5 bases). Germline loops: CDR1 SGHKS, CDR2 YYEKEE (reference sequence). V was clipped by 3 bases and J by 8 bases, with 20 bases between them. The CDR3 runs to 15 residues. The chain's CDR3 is CASSSLTRAVKGYTF. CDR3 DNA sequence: TGTGCCAGCAGCTCGCTGACCAGGGCGGTGAAGGGCTACACCTTC.

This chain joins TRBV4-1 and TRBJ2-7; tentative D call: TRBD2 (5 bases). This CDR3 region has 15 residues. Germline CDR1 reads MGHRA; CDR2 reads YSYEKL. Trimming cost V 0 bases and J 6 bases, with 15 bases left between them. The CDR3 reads CASSQEEVTLAEQYF. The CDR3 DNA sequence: TGCGCCAGCAGCCAAGAGGAGGTCACGCTCGCCGAGCAGTACTTC.

The CDR3 loop is CASSLSTASYEQYF. The CDR3 bases are TGTGCCAGCAGCCTGTCGACAGCTTCCTACGAGCAGTACTTC. V is TRBV5-5 and J is TRBJ2-7, with D possibly TRBD1 on 5 matching bases. The CDR3 totals 14 residues. The ends were cut back, 4 bases at V and 1 base at J, with 12 bases in the middle. Germline-derived CDR1 and CDR2 are SGHKS and YYEKEE (reference sequence). The variable domain in full, completed from reference TRBV5-5 and TRBJ2-7, reads DAGVTQSPTHLIKTRGQQVTLRCSPISGHKSVSWYQQVLGQGPQFIFQYYEKEERGRGNFPDRFSARQFPNYSSELNVNALLLGDSALYLCASSLSTASYEQYFGPGTRLTVT.

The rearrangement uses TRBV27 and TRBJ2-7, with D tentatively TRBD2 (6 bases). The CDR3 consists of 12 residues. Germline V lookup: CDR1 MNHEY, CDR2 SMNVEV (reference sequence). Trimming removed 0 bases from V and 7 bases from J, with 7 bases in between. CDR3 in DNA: TGTGCCAGCAGTTTATCCGCGGGGGAGCAGTACTTC. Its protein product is CASSLSAGEQYF.

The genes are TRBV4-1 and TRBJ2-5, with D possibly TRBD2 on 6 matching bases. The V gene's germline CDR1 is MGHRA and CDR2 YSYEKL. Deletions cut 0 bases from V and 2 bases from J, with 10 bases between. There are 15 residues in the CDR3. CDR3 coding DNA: TGCGCCAGCAGCCAAGAATCTGGAGGGCAAGAGACCCAGTACTTC. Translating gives CASSQESGGQETQYF.

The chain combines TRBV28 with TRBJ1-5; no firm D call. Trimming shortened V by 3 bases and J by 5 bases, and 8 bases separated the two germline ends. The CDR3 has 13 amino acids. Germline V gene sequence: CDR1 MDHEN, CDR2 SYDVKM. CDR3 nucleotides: TGTGCCAGCAGTTTGGTCGGGGATCAGCCCCAGCATTTT. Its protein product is CASSLVGDQPQHF. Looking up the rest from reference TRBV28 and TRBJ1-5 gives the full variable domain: DVKVTQSSRYLVKRTGEKVFLECVQDMDHENMFWYRQDPGLGLRLIYFSYDVKMKEKGDIPEGYSVSREKKERFSLILESASTNQTSMYLCASSLVGDQPQHFGDGTRLSIL.

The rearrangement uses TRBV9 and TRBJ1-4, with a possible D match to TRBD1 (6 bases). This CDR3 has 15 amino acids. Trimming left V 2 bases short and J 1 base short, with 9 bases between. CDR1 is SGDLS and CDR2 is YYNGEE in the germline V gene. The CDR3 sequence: CASSVQGITNEKLFF. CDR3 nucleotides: TGTGCCAGCAGCGTTCAGGGGATAACTAATGAAAAACTGTTTTTT.

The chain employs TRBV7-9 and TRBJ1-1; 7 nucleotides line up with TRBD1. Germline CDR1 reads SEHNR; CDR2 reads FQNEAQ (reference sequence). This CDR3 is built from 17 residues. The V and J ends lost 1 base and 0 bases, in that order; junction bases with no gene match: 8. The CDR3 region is CASSLGTGLIMNTEAFF. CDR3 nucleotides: TGTGCCAGCAGCTTAGGGACAGGTCTGATCATGAACACTGAAGCTTTCTTT.